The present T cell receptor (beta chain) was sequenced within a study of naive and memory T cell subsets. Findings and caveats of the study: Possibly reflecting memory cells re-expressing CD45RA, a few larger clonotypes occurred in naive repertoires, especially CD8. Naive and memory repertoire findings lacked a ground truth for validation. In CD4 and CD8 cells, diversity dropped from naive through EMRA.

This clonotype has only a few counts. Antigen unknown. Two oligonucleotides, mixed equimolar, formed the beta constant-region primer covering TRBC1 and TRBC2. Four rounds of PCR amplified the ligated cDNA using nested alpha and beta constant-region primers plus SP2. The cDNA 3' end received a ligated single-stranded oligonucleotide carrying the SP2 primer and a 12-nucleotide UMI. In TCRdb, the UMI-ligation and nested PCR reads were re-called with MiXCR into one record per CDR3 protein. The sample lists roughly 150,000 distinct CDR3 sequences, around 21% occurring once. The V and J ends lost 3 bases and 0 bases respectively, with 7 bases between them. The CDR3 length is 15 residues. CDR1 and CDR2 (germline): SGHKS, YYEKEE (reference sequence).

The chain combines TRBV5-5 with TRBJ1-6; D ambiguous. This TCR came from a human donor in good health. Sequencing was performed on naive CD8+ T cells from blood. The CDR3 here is CASSYASSYNSPLHF. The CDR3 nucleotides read TGTGCCAGCAGCTATGCCAGCTCCTATAATTCACCCCTCCACTTT.